The clone carrying this T cell receptor (beta chain) appeared a single time. Its cognate antigen is unknown. Trimming removed 6 bases from V and 3 bases from J, with 11 bases in between. Germline assignment: CDR1 WSHSY and CDR2 SAAADI. The CDR3 totals 13 residues. This entry is derived from a study of cytomegalovirus exposure and HLA in healthy donors. All donors participated as healthy donors of bone marrow. Though probably carrying unrecorded immune exposures, donors were nominally healthy at sampling. Study outcomes and limitations: In a later analysis, HLA-associated beta chains showed higher expansion and lower generation probabilities than comparable chains. TCR beta sequences numbering under 20,000 were associated with HLA alleles at 0.05 false discovery rate in a later analysis.

In the PCR, 60 Vbeta and 13 Jbeta primers were used. Profiling relied on immunoSEQ multiplex PCR, and the TCRdb table lists in-frame clones only, not all of them. The sample consists of 150,000 to 160,000 clones, 60% to 75% of them appearing once. This clonotype originated in a man between 18 and 35 years old in good health and CMV-seronegative. The specimen sequenced was PBMCs. The chain recombines TRBV10-2 with TRBJ1-1; TRBD1 might be the D (5 bases). The CDR3 bases are TGCGCCAGCAGGGCGACAGCTGACACTGAAGCTTTCTTT. Its protein product is CASRATADTEAFF.